Below are 3 T cell receptor beta chains sequenced from a single sample in a study of blood T cell repertoires in COVID-19. TCRdb's copy holds only in-frame clones and misses some; the assay was immunoSEQ multiplex PCR. The table lists roughly 260,000 clones, approximately 90% of them singletons, with roughly 3.9% in the top ten. The source material was peripheral blood. The receptors shown here come from a man in his sixties who had recovered from COVID-19.

This rearrangement joins TRBV27 to TRBJ2-7, with 11 positions matching TRBD2. This CDR3 spans 17 amino acids. With 5 bases clipped from V and 2 bases from J, the junction kept 11 bases outside the gene matches. CDR1 MNHEY and CDR2 SMNVEV come from the germline V gene (reference sequence). The CDR3 DNA reads as TGTGCCAGCAGTCTATTTAGAACTAGCGGGGGACCCTACGAGCAGTACTTC. It specifies CASSLFRTSGGPYEQYF.

The chain has TRBV7-2 and TRBJ2-3, with TRBD2 identical over 11 bases. V lost 2 bases, J lost 5 bases, and 6 bases stayed unmatched. The CDR3 is 16 residues long. Germline CDR1 reads SGHTA; CDR2 reads FQGNSA. The CDR3 here is CASSLTSGGGIDTQYF. CDR3 nucleotides: TGTGCCAGCAGCTTAACTAGCGGGGGAGGTATAGATACGCAGTATTTT. The complete variable domain, with remaining parts taken from reference TRBV7-2 and TRBJ2-3, reads GAGVSQSPSNKVTEKGKDVELRCDPISGHTALYWYRQSLGQGLEFLIYFQGNSAPDKSGLPSDRFSAERTGGSVSTLTIQRTQQEDSAVYLCASSLTSGGGIDTQYFGPGTRLTVL.

The chain links TRBV19 to TRBJ2-1; D perhaps matches TRBD1 (6 bases). Germline CDR1 LNHDA, CDR2 SQIVND (reference sequence). The CDR3 contains 15 residues. Trimming pared 1 base from V and 6 bases from J, leaving 13 bases between. CDR3 nucleotides: TGTGCCAGTAGTATAGGAGACAGGTCCGCCAATGAGCAGTTCTTC. Its translation is CASSIGDRSANEQFF.